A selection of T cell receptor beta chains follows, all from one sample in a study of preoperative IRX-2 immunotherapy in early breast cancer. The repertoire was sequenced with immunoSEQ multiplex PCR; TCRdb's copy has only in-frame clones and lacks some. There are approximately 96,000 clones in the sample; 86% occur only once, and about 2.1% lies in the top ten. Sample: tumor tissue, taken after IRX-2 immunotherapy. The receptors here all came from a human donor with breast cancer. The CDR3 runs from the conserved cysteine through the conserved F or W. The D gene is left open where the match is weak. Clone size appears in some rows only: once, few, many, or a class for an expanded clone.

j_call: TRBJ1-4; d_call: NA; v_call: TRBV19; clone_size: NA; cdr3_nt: TGTGCCAGTAGCACCTTGGGCGGGGGTGAAAAACTGTTTTTT; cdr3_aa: CASSTLGGGEKLFF
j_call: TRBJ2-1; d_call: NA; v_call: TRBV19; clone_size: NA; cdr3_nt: TGTGCCAGTAGCCCAATGGATTACAATGAGCAGTTCTTC; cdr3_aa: CASSPMDYNEQFF
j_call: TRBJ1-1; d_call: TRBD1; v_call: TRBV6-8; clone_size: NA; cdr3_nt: TGTGCCATCACAGGGGAGGGGGTTACTGAAGCTTTCTTT; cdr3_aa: CAITGEGVTEAFF
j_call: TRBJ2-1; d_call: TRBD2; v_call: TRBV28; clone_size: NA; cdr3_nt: TGTGCCAGCAGTTCAGGATTTGCTAGCGGGAGGGCCAGAGATGAGCAGTTCTTC; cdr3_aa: CASSSGFASGRARDEQFF
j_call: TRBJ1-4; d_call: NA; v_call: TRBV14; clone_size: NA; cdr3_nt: TGTGCCAGCAGCCAACGACGGGGGGTGGGTGAAAAACTGTTTTTT; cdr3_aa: CASSQRRGVGEKLFF
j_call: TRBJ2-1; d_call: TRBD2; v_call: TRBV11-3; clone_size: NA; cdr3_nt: TGTGCCAGCAGCCCCTCCCCGGGACTAGCGGACAATGAGCAGTTCTTC; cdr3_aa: CASSPSPGLADNEQFF
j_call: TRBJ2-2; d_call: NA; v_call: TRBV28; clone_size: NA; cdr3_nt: TGTGCCAGCAGTTCCTCAGATACCGGGGAGCTGTTTTTT; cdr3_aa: CASSSSDTGELFF
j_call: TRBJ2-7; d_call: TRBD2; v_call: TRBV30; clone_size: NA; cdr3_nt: TGTGCCTGGAGTATCACTAGCGGGGGGGCTTCCGAGCAGTACTTC; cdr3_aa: CAWSITSGGASEQYF
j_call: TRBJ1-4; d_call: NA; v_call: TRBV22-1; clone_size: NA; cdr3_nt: TGTGCCAGCAGTGAGTGGTCAGGGAGGAATGAAAAACTGTTTTTT; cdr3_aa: CASSEWSGRNEKLFF
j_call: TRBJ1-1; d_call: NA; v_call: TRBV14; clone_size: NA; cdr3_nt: TGTGCCAGCAGCCTCGTTGAAGCTTTCTTT; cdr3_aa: CASSLVEAFF
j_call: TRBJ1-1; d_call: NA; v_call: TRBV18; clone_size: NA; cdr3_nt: TGTGCCAGCTCTCCCCAGACAGGCTCGAACACTGAAGCTTTCTTT; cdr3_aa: CASSPQTGSNTEAFF
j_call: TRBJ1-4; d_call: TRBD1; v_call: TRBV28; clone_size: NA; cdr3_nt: TGTGCCAGCAGTGGGACAGGGGCGATTAATGAAAAACTGTTTTTT; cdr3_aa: CASSGTGAINEKLFF
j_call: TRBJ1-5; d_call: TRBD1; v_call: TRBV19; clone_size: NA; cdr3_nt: TGTGCCAGTAGTATCTACAGGGGGGTGGGTCAGCCCCAGCATTTT; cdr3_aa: CASSIYRGVGQPQHF
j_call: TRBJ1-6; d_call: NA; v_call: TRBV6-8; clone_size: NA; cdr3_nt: TGTGCCAGCAGTGGTACAGCCCAATGGGACTTGTCACCCCTCCACTTT; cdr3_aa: CASSGTAQWDLSPLHF
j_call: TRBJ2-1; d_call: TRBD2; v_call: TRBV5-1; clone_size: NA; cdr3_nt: TGCGCCAGCAGCTTGAGCGGGAGGTCCTACAATGAGCAGTTCTTC; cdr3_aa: CASSLSGRSYNEQFF
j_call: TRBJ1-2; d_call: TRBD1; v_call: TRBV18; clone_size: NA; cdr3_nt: TGTGCCAGCTCGGCTGGGACAGACTATGGCTACACCTTC; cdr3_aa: CASSAGTDYGYTF
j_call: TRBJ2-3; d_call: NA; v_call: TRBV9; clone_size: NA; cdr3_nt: TGTGCCAGCAGCGTAGGGCTGGATACGCAGTATTTT; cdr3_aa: CASSVGLDTQYF
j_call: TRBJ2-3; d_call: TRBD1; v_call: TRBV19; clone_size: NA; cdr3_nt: TGTGCCAGTAACCTTGACAGGGCCGGTGTGAATACGCAGTATTTT; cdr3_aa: CASNLDRAGVNTQYF
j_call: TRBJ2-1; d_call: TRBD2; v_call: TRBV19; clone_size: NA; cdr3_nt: TGTGCCAGTAGTATAGTAGCGGGACTTAACAATGAGCAGTTCTTC; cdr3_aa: CASSIVAGLNNEQFF
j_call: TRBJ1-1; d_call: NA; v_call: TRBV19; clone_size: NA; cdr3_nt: TGTGCCAGTAGTACCCCAGGGTCCCGGTCCACTGAAGCTTTCTTT; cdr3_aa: CASSTPGSRSTEAFF
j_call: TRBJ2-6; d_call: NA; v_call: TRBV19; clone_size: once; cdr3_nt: TGTGCCAGTAGTTCCCATGTGGGGGACAACGTCCTGACTTTC; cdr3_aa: CASSSHVGDNVLTF
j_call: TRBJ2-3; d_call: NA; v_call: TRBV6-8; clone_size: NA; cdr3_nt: TGTGCCAGCAGCCACACCCCAGTAAAGGTAGATACGCAGTATTTT; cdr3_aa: CASSHTPVKVDTQYF
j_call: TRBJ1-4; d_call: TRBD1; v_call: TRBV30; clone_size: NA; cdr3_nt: TGTGCCTGGAGCGGGACAGGGAACGACGAAAAACTGTTTTTT; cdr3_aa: CAWSGTGNDEKLFF
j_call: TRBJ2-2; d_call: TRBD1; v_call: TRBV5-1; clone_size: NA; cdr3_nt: TGCGCCAGCAGCGCAGGGACAGCCCCGAAGGCCGGGGAGCTGTTTTTT; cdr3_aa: CASSAGTAPKAGELFF
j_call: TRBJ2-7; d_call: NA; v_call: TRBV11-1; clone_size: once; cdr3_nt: TGTGCCAGCAGCCTACAACAGGGCTACCGGGAGTACGAGCAGTACTTC; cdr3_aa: CASSLQQGYREYEQYF
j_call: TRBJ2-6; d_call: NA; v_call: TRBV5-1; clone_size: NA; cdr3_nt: TGCGCCAGCAGCTTGTCGACGGGCTCTGGGGCCAACGTCCTGACTTTC; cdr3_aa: CASSLSTGSGANVLTF
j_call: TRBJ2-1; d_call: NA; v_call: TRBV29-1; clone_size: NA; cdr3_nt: TGCAGCGTTCGAGGATCGGGACTTTACAATGAGCAGTTCTTC; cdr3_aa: CSVRGSGLYNEQFF
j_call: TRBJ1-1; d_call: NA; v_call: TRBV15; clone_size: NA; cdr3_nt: TGTGCCACCAGCAGAGATCGTCAGGGTCCGGATGAAGCTTTCTTT; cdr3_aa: CATSRDRQGPDEAFF
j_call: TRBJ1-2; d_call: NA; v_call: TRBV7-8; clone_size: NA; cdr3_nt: TGTGCCAGCAGCTCGGGCGACAGATCCTATGGCTACACCTTC; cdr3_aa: CASSSGDRSYGYTF
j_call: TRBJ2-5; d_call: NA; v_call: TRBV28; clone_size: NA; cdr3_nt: TGTGCCAGCAGTAAGGACAGAGGAGAAGAGACCCAGTACTTC; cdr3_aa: CASSKDRGEETQYF
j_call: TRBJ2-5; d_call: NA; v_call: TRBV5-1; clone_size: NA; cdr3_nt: TGCGCCAGCTCCCATCCCGGGTTGGTTGAGACCCAGTACTTC; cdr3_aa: CASSHPGLVETQYF
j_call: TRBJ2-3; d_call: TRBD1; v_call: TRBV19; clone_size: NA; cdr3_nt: TGTGCCAGTAGGGAGGACAGGGGGCTTTGGGATACGCAGTATTTT; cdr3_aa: CASREDRGLWDTQYF
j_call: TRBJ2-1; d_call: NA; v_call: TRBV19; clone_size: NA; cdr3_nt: TGTGCCAGTAGTATTGGCAGCGCCCCAGCCGGGGAGCAGTTCTTC; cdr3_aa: CASSIGSAPAGEQFF
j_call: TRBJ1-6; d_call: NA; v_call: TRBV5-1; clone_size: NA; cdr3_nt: TGCGCCAGCAGCTTGGACCCGGGGCTGGATTCACCCCTCCACTTT; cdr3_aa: CASSLDPGLDSPLHF
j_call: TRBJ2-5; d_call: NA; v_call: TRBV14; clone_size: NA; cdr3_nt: TGTGCCAGCAGCCCAACATTTTCGGAGACCCAGTACTTC; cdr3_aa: CASSPTFSETQYF
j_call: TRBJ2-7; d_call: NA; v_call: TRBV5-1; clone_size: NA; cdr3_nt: TGCGCCAGCAGCGGAACACTAGCCTCCTACGAGCAGTACTTC; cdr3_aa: CASSGTLASYEQYF